A selection of T cell receptor beta chains follows, all from one sample in a study of monozygotic twins with cystic fibrosis. TCRdb's copy holds only in-frame clones and misses some; the assay was immunoSEQ multiplex PCR. The sample holds over 25,000 clones, around 96% seen once. Sequenced material: blood. The receptors were gathered from a girl under 10 years old with cystic fibrosis. Both conserved end residues are part of each CDR3. Each record gives: CDR3 length, V gene, CDR3 protein.

22 | TRBV28 | CASSYIFPGLAGGLTNKETQYF
10 | TRBV19 | CASKGEKLFF
13 | TRBV30 | CAWSVGSGDTQYF
16 | TRBV10-1 | CASSEVGLAGFDEQFF
15 | TRBV19 | CASSIGRSSYNEQFF
16 | TRBV9 | CASSDITSGRANEQFF
15 | TRBV18 | CASSQVREPKNIQYF
17 | TRBV27 | CASSSYKGGTSNQPQHF
15 | TRBV7-3 | CASSQGSSGSYEQYF
13 | TRBV5-4 | CASSSDNFNGYTF
17 | TRBV7-9 | CASSLREWDGISYEQYF
16 | TRBV4-1 | CASSQTGTGGVYEQYF
16 | TRBV6-5 | CASSYVTGTGANVLTF
16 | TRBV14 | CASSGGIARGTDTQYF
14 | TRBV27 | CASSITGVGQPQHF
15 | TRBV5-1 | CASSKEGRYTDTQYF
12 | TRBV7-9 | CASSLPKDEQFF
13 | TRBV18 | CASSPPGDQPQHF
14 | TRBV14 | CASSPGGTVYGYTF
16 | TRBV29-1 | CSVDYGIRDRHTEAFF
15 | TRBV28 | CASSFHSGVSYEQYF
15 | TRBV6-5 | CASKWGGPITGELFF
14 | TRBV14 | CASSLGYDTGELFF
16 | TRBV5-4 | CASSWGGTSGKNEQFF
16 | TRBV30 | CAWSVRVDRDNQPQHF
15 | TRBV2 | CASSWTSGRKDTQYF
15 | TRBV7-9 | CASSSLGQGANEQFF
14 | TRBV7-9 | CASSQRDSQETQYF
17 | TRBV30 | CAWSVRRSGLSYNEQFF
13 | TRBV5-1 | CASSLRAPDTQYF
17 | TRBV4-1 | CASSHGTGGSSNQPQHF
16 | TRBV6-6 | CASSYGTGNTITGIYF
17 | TRBV9 | CASSPRGNFLNTGELFF